The T cell receptor (beta chain) under discussion was sequenced for a study of T cell clonality in common variable immunodeficiency. This clone occurred many times. Antigen specificity is unknown. Read data end 3 residues before the CDR3 end; the end is taken from the germline J gene. Study conclusions and caveats: Fewer TCRbeta clones were shared among CVID subjects than controls. Reportedly, TCR beta sequences from common variable immunodeficiency showed fewer deletions and N-nucleotide insertions.

The assay was immunoSEQ multiplex PCR, and TCRdb's table has in-frame clones only and misses some. The sample contains tens of thousands of clones, none of them singletons. The ends were cut back, 7 bases at V and 7 bases at J, with 14 bases in the middle. The CDR3 length is 13 residues. Germline V CDR1 and CDR2: SNHLY, FYNNEI. The chain uses TRBV2 and TRBJ1-5; a possible D gene is TRBD1 (6 bases). The receptor was isolated from a person aged 18 to 75 in good health. Sequencing was performed on peripheral blood mononuclear cells. The CDR3 spells CASNMGGPQPQHF. The DNA read from the CDR3 is TGTGCCAGCAATATGGGGGGGCCCCAGCCC.